The 21 T cell receptor beta chains listed next were all sequenced from one sample in a study of OX40 agonist ivuxolimab in advanced cancers. Using immunoSEQ multiplex PCR, the repertoire was profiled, and TCRdb retains in-frame clones only, with some absent. Of fewer than 80,000 clones in the sample, around 90% are singletons; the top ten hold around 2%. The input for sequencing was CD4+ or CD8+ T cells sorted from blood, taken in a trial of the OX40 agonist ivuxolimab. These receptor sequences come from an adult with an advanced solid tumor such as melanoma, head and neck, liver or kidney cancer.

For the CDR3, the DNA is TGTGCCAGCAGTGACGCCAGGCGATACTACGAGCAGTACTTC. It codes for CASSDARRYYEQYF. This chain uses TRBV6-4 with TRBJ2-7; D remains ambiguous. The CDR3 consists of 14 residues. V lost 2 bases, J lost 3 bases, and 11 bases lay in between. Per the germline V gene, CDR1 is MRHNA and CDR2 is SNTAGT.

The rearrangement uses TRBV7-2 and TRBJ2-5; D possibly corresponds to TRBD2 (6 bases). Germline CDR1 is SGHTA and CDR2 is FQGNSA. Trimming removed 5 bases from V and 2 bases from J, with 15 bases in between. The CDR3 is 15 amino acids. The CDR3 DNA is TGTGCCAGCAGCCAAATGGGGACTTCGCAAGAGACCCAGTACTTC. Its translation is CASSQMGTSQETQYF.

CDR3 nucleotides: TGTGCCAGCAGCTTAGTAAGGGTCACGGATTGGGGCCCCCAAGAGACCCAGTACTTC. It translates to CASSLVRVTDWGPQETQYF. The chain recombines TRBV7-9 with TRBJ2-5; a possible D gene is TRBD1 (5 bases). This CDR3 has 19 amino acids. Deletions cut 1 base from V and 1 base from J, with 22 bases between. Per germline, CDR1 SEHNR and CDR2 FQNEAQ (reference sequence).

The chain links TRBV15 to TRBJ1-2; D is undetermined. V was pared by 0 bases and J by 0 bases, with 8 bases between. The V gene's germline CDR1 is LNHNV and CDR2 YYDKDF (reference sequence). The CDR3 consists of 15 residues. The CDR3 DNA follows: TGTGCCACCAGCAGAGATTGGAGTTCTAACTATGGCTACACCTTC. It translates to CATSRDWSSNYGYTF.

The chain has TRBV11-2 and TRBJ2-2, with TRBD1 as a possible D gene (6 bases). The V end was cut by 5 bases, the J end by 5 bases, with 15 bases between. Germline V lookup: CDR1 SGHAT, CDR2 FQNNGV. This CDR3 region has 15 residues. CDR3: CASSLTGPGTGELFF. DNA of the CDR3: TGTGCCAGCAGCCTAACAGGGCCAGGGACCGGGGAGCTGTTTTTT.

V usage is TRBV11-2 and J usage is TRBJ2-1, with 9 bases lining up with TRBD2. J gave up 10 bases and V 6 bases, and 16 bases lay outside the gene matches. Germline CDR1 SGHAT, CDR2 FQNNGV. This CDR3 has 16 residues. CDR3 sequence reads: CASRPWDGTSSWEQFF. The CDR3, as DNA: TGTGCCAGCAGGCCGTGGGACGGGACTAGCTCGTGGGAGCAGTTCTTC.

The chain couples TRBV29-1 to TRBJ1-4; D is ambiguous. CDR1 SQVTM and CDR2 ANQGSEA come from the germline V gene. This CDR3 contains 13 residues. Between the trimmed V and J ends, which lost 7 bases and 8 bases, there was a span of 17 bases. CDR3 nucleotides: TGCAGCGCCCGCTTTGGGTTGGGGGAAAAACTGTTTTTT. This gives the protein CSARFGLGEKLFF.

This sequence joins TRBV5-1 and TRBJ2-5; perhaps TRBD1 as D (5 bases). The DNA end favors TRBJ2-7, so the J call may be wrong. Germline CDR1 is SGHRS and CDR2 is YFSETQ. This CDR3 contains 13 residues. CDR3 in amino acids: CASSQGRSYEQYF. CDR3 coding DNA: TGCGCCAGCAGTCAGGGAAGGTCCTACGAGCAGTACTTC.

This clone appeared once. The rearrangement uses TRBV7-9 and TRBJ1-1; the D is unclear. The CDR3 contains 14 residues. The germline CDR1 and CDR2 sequences are SEHNR and FQNEAQ (reference sequence). Trimming shortened V by 2 bases and J by 4 bases, and 11 bases separated the two germline ends. The CDR3 protein is CASSLSAATTEAFF. The DNA for the CDR3 is TGTGCCAGCAGCTTAAGTGCGGCAACCACTGAAGCTTTCTTT.

This chain joins TRBV6-5 and TRBJ1-5; no clear D. The ends were cut back, 5 bases at V and 2 bases at J, with 4 bases in the middle. Germline V gene lookup returns CDR1 MNHEY and CDR2 SVGAGI. The CDR3 contains 12 residues. CDR3 nucleotides: TGTGCCAGCAGTCCACGCAATCAGCCCCAGCATTTT. It codes for CASSPRNQPQHF.

The chain links TRBV11-2 to TRBJ1-2; no clear D. The V and J ends lost 1 base and 4 bases respectively, with 13 bases between them. Per the germline V gene, CDR1 is SGHAT and CDR2 is FQNNGV. The CDR3 consists of 15 residues. CDR3 sequence reads: CASSLAHLAGYGYTF. DNA of the CDR3: TGTGCCAGCAGCTTAGCCCACCTGGCGGGCTATGGCTACACCTTC.

V usage is TRBV11-2 and J usage is TRBJ2-1; 7 positions agree with TRBD2. This CDR3 has 17 residues. Germline V gene lookup returns CDR1 SGHAT and CDR2 FQNNGV. J lost 0 bases, V lost 1 base, and 6 bases had no gene match. In DNA, the CDR3 is TGTGCCAGCAGCTTAGTTACTAGCGCGTTCTCCTACAATGAGCAGTTCTTC. This gives the protein CASSLVTSAFSYNEQFF.

The chain employs TRBV7-9 and TRBJ2-3, with TRBD2 matching over 8 bases. The CDR3 extends over 17 amino acids. V was clipped by 1 base and J by 3 bases; unmatched bases: 9. Germline CDR1 is SEHNR and CDR2 is FQNEAQ (reference sequence). In DNA, the CDR3 is TGTGCCAGCAGCTTAGGGGAAGGGACTAGAGCTACAGATACGCAGTATTTT. Its protein product is CASSLGEGTRATDTQYF.

This clone was seen only a few times. The V gene is TRBV28, the J gene TRBJ1-1; tentative D call: TRBD1 (6 bases). Germline V CDR1 and CDR2: MDHEN, SYDVKM. Trimming shortened V by 5 bases and J by 8 bases, and 12 bases separated the two germline ends. The CDR3 length is 12 residues. CDR3 region: CASSPWGAEAFF. The DNA for the CDR3 is TGTGCCAGCAGTCCCTGGGGGGCGGAAGCTTTCTTT.

The chain couples TRBV10-3 to TRBJ1-2; 7 positions match TRBD1. Germline assignment: CDR1 ENHRY and CDR2 SYGVKD. J was trimmed by 1 base and V by 5 bases; bases with no gene match: 7. The CDR3 length is 15 residues. CDR3 DNA sequence: TGTGCCATCAGTCAGGGTGGGGACAGTAACTATGGCTACACCTTC. Protein sequence: CAISQGGDSNYGYTF.

This clone came up a few times. The V call is TRBV10-3, the J call TRBJ2-3; 7 bases agree with TRBD1. Losses at the gene ends were 6 bases for V and 3 bases for J; bases not matched to a gene: 12. The length of the CDR3 is 16 residues. Germline V gives CDR1 ENHRY, CDR2 SYGVKD. CDR3 residues: CAIRRTGTNITDTQYF. As DNA, the CDR3 is TGTGCCATCAGGAGGACAGGCACAAATATTACAGATACGCAGTATTTT.

This clone was counted a single time. The chain recombines TRBV4-2 with TRBJ2-2, with a tentative D call TRBD2 (5 bases). The CDR3 has 15 amino acids. The V and J ends lost 7 bases and 0 bases respectively, with 12 bases between them. Germline V gene lookup returns CDR1 LGHNA and CDR2 YNFKEQ. The CDR3 sequence: CASTRNGANTGELFF. DNA of the CDR3: TGTGCCAGCACCCGTAACGGGGCGAACACCGGGGAGCTGTTTTTT.

The rearrangement links TRBV18 to TRBJ1-1; D gene uncertain. Germline V gives CDR1 KGHSH, CDR2 LQKENI. V lost 3 bases and J 11 bases, leaving 13 bases between the germline ends. The CDR3 sequence is 12 residues long. CDR3 protein: CASSPREIEAFF. The CDR3, as DNA: TGTGCCAGCTCACCCCGGGAAATCGAGGCTTTCTTT.

This clone was seen only a few times. The rearrangement joins TRBV6-6 to TRBJ2-3, with D maybe TRBD1 (6 bases). Looked up from germline, CDR1 is MNHNY and CDR2 is SVGAGI (reference sequence). Trimming pared 6 bases from V and 3 bases from J, leaving 16 bases between. The CDR3 contains 15 residues. As DNA, the CDR3 is TGTGCCAGCAGACCTGCGGACAGAGAAACAGATACGCAGTATTTT. Encoded protein: CASRPADRETDTQYF.

The V gene is TRBV10-3, the J gene TRBJ2-3; no clear D gene. The CDR3 has 16 amino acids. The V gene lost 3 bases and the J gene lost 1 base, with 14 bases spanning the gap. Per the germline V gene, CDR1 is ENHRY and CDR2 is SYGVKD. In DNA, the CDR3 is TGTGCCATCAGTGACCCGGCCAAGCCGGGCACAGATACGCAGTATTTT. Translated: CAISDPAKPGTDTQYF.

This clone was observed once. The V and J genes are TRBV30 and TRBJ2-3; TRBD2 might be the D (6 bases). V lost 1 base to trimming and J lost 0 bases, with 11 bases between them. Per germline, CDR1 GTSNPN and CDR2 SVGIG (reference sequence). CDR3 length equals 15 residues. The chain's CDR3 is CAWSGTTYSTDTQYF. The DNA of the CDR3 is TGTGCCTGGAGTGGGACTACCTATAGCACAGATACGCAGTATTTT. Filled out from reference TRBV30 and TRBJ2-3, the complete variable domain reads SQTIHQWPATLVQPVGSPLSLECTVEGTSNPNLYWYRQAAGRGLQLLFYSVGIGQISSEVPQNLSASRPQDRQFILSSKKLLLSDSGFYLCAWSGTTYSTDTQYFGPGTRLTVL.